This TCR beta chain was sequenced in a study of shared clonotypes between healthy human individuals. General observations from the study: Non-shared clonotypes were found to have lower generation probabilities than the clonotypes that were shared by all four of the sorted-subset donors.

About this clone: Its antigen is not identified.

Profiled with immunoSEQ multiplex PCR; TCRdb holds only in-frame clones, not every one. Of about 1.5 million clones listed, around 98% are singletons. The V end lost 2 bases, the J end lost 1 base, and 11 bases lay between the germline ends. Germline-derived CDR1 and CDR2 are SGHAT and FQNNGV. The CDR3 consists of 15 residues. The split of CD4+ cells yielded CD45RA+ naive and CD45RA-negative memory subsets. The chain employs TRBV11-2 and TRBJ1-1; D gene unclear. What was sequenced was naive CD4+ T cells sorted from blood. The subset here: CD45RA+ positively selected. This receptor was obtained from a man aged 25-40 years in good health. CDR3 in DNA: TGTGCCAGCAGCTTATGGGAGGCAAGGAACACTGAAGCTTTCTTT. This translates into CASSLWEARNTEAFF.